What follows are 8 T cell receptor beta chains derived from one specimen sequenced in a study of Ad26.COV2.S vaccination and SARS-CoV-2 variants. TCRdb's table, derived via immunoSEQ multiplex PCR, lists solely in-frame clones and lacks some. The repertoire holds about 94,000 clones, with more than 70% as singletons. The sequences come from peripheral blood, collected after recovery from COVID-19. The receptors were gathered from a human donor who had recovered from COVID-19.

The sample holds a few counts of this clone. The chain employs TRBV6-5 and TRBJ2-7; 9 bases match TRBD1. Germline-derived CDR1 and CDR2 are MNHEY and SVGAGI. The CDR3 has 12 residues. V shed 10 bases and J 3 bases; nucleotides not matched to a gene: 4. CDR3 DNA: TGTGCCACCATGACAGGGGGCTACGAGCAGTACTTC. Protein product: CATMTGGYEQYF.

The rearrangement uses TRBV18 and TRBJ1-2, with D possibly matching TRBD1 (6 bases). V was shortened by 0 bases and J by 4 bases, with 12 bases between the two germline ends. CDR3 size: 15 residues. From germline, CDR1 is KGHSH and CDR2 LQKENI. This chain's CDR3 is CASSPPTRGIYGYTF. Here the CDR3 DNA reads TGTGCCAGCTCACCACCGACCAGGGGAATCTATGGCTACACCTTC. The full variable domain, completed using reference TRBV18 and TRBJ1-2, is NAGVMQNPRHLVRRRGQEARLRCSPMKGHSHVYWYRQLPEEGLKFMVYLQKENIIDESGMPKERFSAEFPKEGPSILRIQQVVRGDSAAYFCASSPPTRGIYGYTFGSGTRLTVV.

The chain is built from TRBV2 and TRBJ2-1, with no clear D. Trimming cost V 2 bases and J 4 bases, with 6 bases left between them. CDR1 and CDR2 (germline): SNHLY, FYNNEI. CDR3 size: 13 residues. The CDR3 loop reads CASSENTYNEQFF. The DNA for the CDR3 is TGTGCCAGCAGTGAAAATACTTACAATGAGCAGTTCTTC. Using reference TRBV2 and TRBJ2-1 for the parts outside the CDR3, the full variable domain is EPEVTQTPSHQVTQMGQEVILRCVPISNHLYFYWYRQILGQKVEFLVSFYNNEISEKSEIFDDQFSVERPDGSNFTLKIRSTKLEDSAMYFCASSENTYNEQFFGPGTRLTVL.

This chain uses TRBV5-1 with TRBJ1-1, with a tentative D call TRBD1 (5 bases). The CDR3 is made up of 14 amino acids. Trimming pared 2 bases from V and 3 bases from J, leaving 11 bases between. Germline V gene lookup returns CDR1 SGHRS and CDR2 YFSETQ. The DNA for the CDR3 is TGCGCCAGCAGCTTTAGGGGTACGGACACTGAAGCTTTCTTT. Residues: CASSFRGTDTEAFF.

V is TRBV7-9 and J is TRBJ2-5, with D uncertain. The CDR3 length is 12 residues. Looked up from germline, CDR1 is SEHNR and CDR2 is FQNEAQ (reference sequence). Trimming took off 11 bases at V and 2 bases at J, with 12 bases between the two ends. CDR3 protein: CASHSVQETQYF. CDR3 sequence (DNA): TGTGCCTCCCACTCAGTGCAAGAGACCCAGTACTTC.

The chain employs TRBV5-6 and TRBJ2-5; perhaps TRBD1 as D (6 bases). The CDR3 length is 15 residues. The germline CDR1 and CDR2 sequences are SGHDT and YYEEEE. V was cut by 4 bases and J by 5 bases, with 18 bases left in between. The CDR3 DNA sequence: TGTGCCAGCAGCCCGGACAGTCTAACTTCGGAGACCCAGTACTTC. Protein: CASSPDSLTSETQYF.

The J gene is TRBJ1-2, the V gene TRBV10-2; D might be TRBD1 (5 bases). The CDR3 covers 12 residues. V lost 3 bases and J 8 bases, leaving 10 bases between the germline ends. CDR1 and CDR2 from the germline V gene are WSHSY and SAAADI. This CDR3 reads CASSEGTVGYTF. CDR3 bases: TGCGCCAGCAGTGAAGGGACCGTCGGCTACACCTTC.

The J gene is TRBJ2-3, the V gene TRBV7-2; 13 nucleotides agree with TRBD2. Germline values: CDR1 SGHTA, CDR2 FQGNSA. V lost 3 bases, J lost 3 bases, and 3 bases stayed unmatched. The CDR3 loop spans 16 amino acids. CDR3 sequence (DNA): TGTGCCAGCAGCTTTCGGACTAGCGGGAGTACAGATACGCAGTATTTT. This sequence encodes CASSFRTSGSTDTQYF. The full variable domain, completed using reference TRBV7-2 and TRBJ2-3, is GAGVSQSPSNKVTEKGKDVELRCDPISGHTALYWYRQSLGQGLEFLIYFQGNSAPDKSGLPSDRFSAERTGGSVSTLTIQRTQQEDSAVYLCASSFRTSGSTDTQYFGPGTRLTVL.